The 27 T cell receptor beta chains below were found in one sample sequenced in a study of blood T cell repertoires in COVID-19 (dated by TCRdb to 2018 to 2021). The library was generated by the immunoSEQ multiplex PCR assay. TCRdb re-hosts the immuneACCESS table, in-frame sequences only. Its copies lack some clones; in the studies checked, an unresolved V gene accounts for under half of them, and the cause for the rest is not known. The sample profile shows 200,000 to 250,000 clones; just under 90% of them were found once. Together, the top ten hold roughly 2.7% of the sample. Sequenced: peripheral blood. Source of these receptors: a man aged 25-45 years with COVID-19, enrolled during active disease.

This chain uses TRBV7-2 with TRBJ2-7; 9 nucleotides line up with TRBD2. The CDR3 runs to 18 residues. The J segment lost 0 bases and the V segment lost 2 bases, leaving 11 bases of the junction unmatched. CDR1 SGHTA and CDR2 FQGNSA come from the germline V gene. The CDR3, as DNA: TGTGCCAGCAGCTTAAGAAGCGGGAGGTCACTATCCTCCTACGAGCAGTACTTC. Encoded protein: CASSLRSGRSLSSYEQYF.

This chain joins TRBV6-6 and TRBJ2-1, with TRBD2 matching over 12 bases. The V and J ends lost 8 bases and 7 bases, in that order; junction bases with no gene match: 9. Germline V gene lookup returns CDR1 MNHNY and CDR2 SVGAGI (reference sequence). This CDR3 spans 15 amino acids. Here the CDR3 DNA reads TGTGCCAGCTTAATGTCGACTAGCGGGAGAAATGAGCAGTTCTTC. It encodes CASLMSTSGRNEQFF.

V is TRBV4-1 and J is TRBJ2-1, with D possibly TRBD2 on 6 matching bases. V was cut by 1 base and J by 2 bases, with 12 bases left in between. This CDR3 is 16 amino acids long. Looked up from germline, CDR1 is MGHRA and CDR2 is YSYEKL. For the CDR3, the DNA is TGCGCCAGCAGCCAAGGGGGCGGGACCACCTACAATGAGCAGTTCTTC. This sequence encodes CASSQGGGTTYNEQFF.

The V gene is TRBV5-1, the J gene TRBJ2-2, with D possibly TRBD1 on 5 matching bases. The V gene lost 2 bases and the J gene lost 6 bases, with 8 bases spanning the gap. Germline V gives CDR1 SGHRS, CDR2 YFSETQ. This CDR3 has 13 residues. CDR3 sequence: CASSFKGPGELFF. CDR3 nucleotide sequence: TGCGCCAGCAGCTTCAAGGGGCCCGGGGAGCTGTTTTTT.

This clone occurred once. The chain links TRBV21-1 to TRBJ1-1; TRBD1 is the table's D call and was not checked against the DNA. TRBV21-1 has pseudogene status. The CDR3 consists of 15 residues. CDR3 in amino acids: CASSRSDRVNTEAFF. The DNA of the CDR3 is TGTGCCAGCAGCCGGTCGGACAGGGTGAACACTGAAGCTTTCTTT.

This chain links TRBV9 with TRBJ1-1; D gene unclear. This CDR3 contains 16 residues. Per germline, CDR1 SGDLS and CDR2 YYNGEE. V gave up 4 bases and J gave up 0 bases, with 16 bases separating them. This chain's CDR3 is CASSLNWEGLNTEAFF. DNA for the CDR3: TGTGCCAGCAGCCTCAATTGGGAGGGTTTGAACACTGAAGCTTTCTTT.

The gene calls are TRBV5-4 and TRBJ2-3; TRBD2 agrees at 15 bases. Per germline, CDR1 SGHNT and CDR2 YYREEE (reference sequence). CDR3 length: 16 residues. V shed 4 bases and J 4 bases; nucleotides not matched to a gene: 4. Here the CDR3 reads CASSPRTSGGADTQYF. The CDR3 DNA sequence: TGTGCCAGCAGCCCCAGGACTAGCGGGGGGGCAGATACGCAGTATTTT.

The chain carries TRBV5-1 and TRBJ2-3; 11 bases align to TRBD2. V shed 1 base, J shed 1 base, and the junction held 2 bases outside the gene matches. This CDR3 has 16 residues. Germline CDR1 reads SGHRS; CDR2 reads YFSETQ. DNA for the CDR3: TGCGCCAGCAGCTTGTCACTAGCGGGGGGCACAGATACGCAGTATTTT. Protein sequence: CASSLSLAGGTDTQYF.

This clone was found once. This chain uses TRBV4-3 with TRBJ1-1; D is ambiguous. Germline lookup yields CDR1 LGHNA and CDR2 YSLEER. V was cut by 0 bases and J by 7 bases, with 9 bases left in between. This CDR3 is built from 13 residues. The CDR3 reads CASSQDRSSEAFF. For the CDR3, the DNA is TGCGCCAGCAGCCAAGATCGCTCTAGTGAAGCTTTCTTT.

The gene calls are TRBV30 and TRBJ1-1, with unresolved D. The V and J ends lost 2 bases and 3 bases respectively, with 10 bases between them. Germline V gene lookup returns CDR1 GTSNPN and CDR2 SVGIG (reference sequence). This CDR3 comprises 13 residues. Here the CDR3 reads CAWSRGSYTEAFF. The CDR3 nucleotides are TGTGCCTGGAGTAGAGGGAGTTACACTGAAGCTTTCTTT.

V is TRBV5-4 and J is TRBJ2-6; possible D gene TRBD1, 5 bases. The CDR3 sequence is 16 residues long. V lost 3 bases, J lost 0 bases, and 10 bases lay in between. From germline, CDR1 is SGHNT and CDR2 YYREEE (reference sequence). This CDR3 reads CASSSPTVSGANVLTF. In DNA, the CDR3 is TGTGCCAGCAGCTCCCCGACAGTCTCTGGGGCCAACGTCCTGACTTTC.

The V gene is TRBV5-6, the J gene TRBJ2-3, with 7 positions matching TRBD2. The CDR3 spans 16 residues. CDR1 is SGHDT and CDR2 is YYEEEE in the germline V gene. V was pared by 0 bases and J by 4 bases, with 8 bases of the junction left unmatched. The CDR3 DNA reads TGTGCCAGCAGCTTGGATTTTCGGGGGGACCCAGATACGCAGTATTTT. Its translation is CASSLDFRGDPDTQYF.

This sequence joins TRBV9 and TRBJ2-3; D perhaps matches TRBD1 (7 bases). There are 19 residues in the CDR3. Germline assignment: CDR1 SGDLS and CDR2 YYNGEE. V lost 3 bases to trimming and J lost 2 bases, with 25 bases between them. The CDR3 protein is CASSAPQGEATSHTDTQYF. CDR3 sequence (DNA): TGTGCCAGCAGCGCCCCCCAGGGGGAGGCCACTTCACACACAGATACGCAGTATTTT.

This chain links TRBV7-2 with TRBJ2-1; D not resolved. The CDR3 length is 11 residues. Germline CDR1 SGHTA, CDR2 FQGNSA. V lost 3 bases and J 7 bases, leaving 4 bases between the germline ends. The DNA of the CDR3 is TGTGCCAGCAGCTTCCGTAATGAGCAGTTCTTC. Protein: CASSFRNEQFF.

This clone was seen once. V and J are TRBV29-1 and TRBJ2-7; 11 bases line up with TRBD2. Germline values: CDR1 SQVTM, CDR2 ANQGSEA. J gave up 2 bases and V 5 bases, and 2 bases lay outside the gene matches. The CDR3 extends over 13 amino acids. The CDR3 region has the DNA TGCAGCGTTTCTAGCGGGAGGACCTACGAGCAGTACTTC. It translates to CSVSSGRTYEQYF.

This chain uses TRBV7-3 with TRBJ2-5; 9 bases agree with TRBD1. CDR1 is SGHTA, CDR2 FQGTGA, per germline. CDR3 length: 13 residues. The ends lost 4 bases at V and 5 bases at J; junction bases unmatched: 2. The DNA of the CDR3 is TGTGCCAGCAGCTCTGGGACAGGGGAGACCCAGTACTTC. This translates into CASSSGTGETQYF.

The V call is TRBV30, the J call TRBJ1-1; D uncertain. The CDR3 is 12 residues long. CDR1 is GTSNPN and CDR2 is SVGIG in the germline V gene (reference sequence). Deletions cut 2 bases from V and 1 base from J, with 5 bases between. CDR3 amino acids: CAWSRENTEAFF. CDR3 in DNA: TGTGCCTGGAGTCGGGAGAACACTGAAGCTTTCTTT.

V gene TRBV15 combines with J gene TRBJ1-2; D possibly corresponds to TRBD1 (6 bases). Germline CDR1 reads LNHNV; CDR2 reads YYDKDF (reference sequence). Trimming took 0 bases from V and 8 from J, leaving 13 bases between them. This CDR3 contains 14 residues. CDR3 in DNA: TGTGCCACCAGCAGAGATGTACAGGGTGGCGGCTACACCTTC. It encodes CATSRDVQGGGYTF.

The chain carries TRBV5-6 and TRBJ1-1, with TRBD1 as a possible D gene (6 bases). The V end was cut by 3 bases, the J end by 5 bases, with 14 bases between. This CDR3 spans 14 amino acids. The germline V gene has CDR1 SGHDT and CDR2 YYEEEE. The CDR3 reads CASSSGGGWTEAFF. CDR3 in DNA: TGTGCCAGCAGCTCGGGGGGCGGGTGGACTGAAGCTTTCTTT.

The genes are TRBV2 and TRBJ1-5; a weak D match, TRBD1 (6 bases). This CDR3 has 15 residues. Trimming shortened V by 1 base and J by 5 bases, and 12 bases separated the two germline ends. Germline V lookup: CDR1 SNHLY, CDR2 FYNNEI. CDR3 DNA sequence: TGTGCCAGCAGTGAAGGTTGGGCAGGGGATCAGCCCCAGCATTTT. Its protein product is CASSEGWAGDQPQHF.

This rearrangement joins TRBV4-2 to TRBJ2-7, with D tentatively TRBD2 (5 bases). Trimming stripped 1 base from V and 2 bases from J, with 15 bases between. This CDR3 spans 16 amino acids. Germline CDR1 LGHNA, CDR2 YNFKEQ. CDR3 in DNA: TGTGCCAGCAGCCAAGTCTCAGGCCTCGGGACCTACGAGCAGTACTTC. It codes for CASSQVSGLGTYEQYF.

The genes are TRBV3-1 (or the pseudogene TRBV3-2) and TRBJ2-3, with D perhaps matching TRBD1 (6 bases). The CDR3 is made up of 14 amino acids. Germline CDR1 LGHDT, CDR2 YNNKEL (reference sequence). V lost 10 bases and J 2 bases, leaving 16 bases between the germline ends. This CDR3 is CATSNREPTDTQYF. CDR3 coding DNA: TGTGCCACAAGTAACAGGGAGCCCACAGATACGCAGTATTTT.

J is TRBJ2-1 and V is TRBV7-8; 7 bases are shared with TRBD2. The trim removed 4 bases at V and 10 bases at J, leaving 10 bases unmatched. The CDR3 spans 14 residues. CDR1 and CDR2 from the germline V gene are SGHVS and FQNEAQ. CDR3 nucleotides: TGTGCCAGCAGCTCCACCCCGGCGGGGGACGAGCAGTTCTTC. Translating it yields CASSSTPAGDEQFF.

This chain connects TRBV6-1 to TRBJ1-1; no definite D call. V lost 2 bases, J lost 0 bases, and 10 bases lay in between. Germline loops: CDR1 MNHNS, CDR2 SASEGT. The CDR3 length is 15 residues. The CDR3 loop reads CASSEQVQVNTEAFF. The CDR3, as DNA: TGTGCCAGCAGTGAACAGGTGCAGGTGAACACTGAAGCTTTCTTT.

About this clone: At one of its ends the junction is not consistent with the germline gene, which may arise from a read error. The chain recombines TRBV4-3 with TRBJ2-5, with 10 bases aligning to TRBD1. The CDR3 sequence is 15 residues long. The germline V gene has CDR1 LGHNA and CDR2 YSLEER. CDR3: CATSRQGAYQETQYF. In nucleotides, the CDR3 is TGCGCCACCAGCCGACAGGGGGCTTACCAAGAGACCCAGTACTTC.

The chain recombines TRBV9 with TRBJ2-1; 11 bases are shared with TRBD2. V dropped 3 bases and J dropped 0; count of bases not matched to a gene: 8. CDR1 and CDR2 (germline): SGDLS, YYNGEE. The CDR3 has 18 amino acids. The CDR3 sequence is CASSALAGGSFSYNEQFF. Written as DNA, the CDR3 is TGTGCCAGCAGCGCCCTAGCGGGGGGTTCCTTCTCCTACAATGAGCAGTTCTTC.

J is TRBJ2-7 and V is TRBV30; D gene uncertain. With 1 base removed from V and 2 bases from J, the gap between germline ends came to 12 bases. Germline V CDR1 and CDR2: GTSNPN, SVGIG (reference sequence). The CDR3 runs to 14 residues. CDR3 sequence reads: CAWSAVPQTYEQYF. The CDR3 bases are TGTGCCTGGAGTGCGGTCCCACAGACCTACGAGCAGTACTTC.